This TCR beta chain emerged from a study of OX40 agonist ivuxolimab in advanced cancers. Overall study results and limits: The specificity for antigen of the expanded peripheral T cells was not determined.

Concerning this clone: Its antigen is not known.

Libraries were prepared by immunoSEQ multiplex PCR; TCRdb keeps only in-frame clonotypes and omits some of them. The repertoire includes under 100,000 clones, around 93% of them detected once, and approximately 0.56% sits in the top ten. This specimen consisted of CD4+ or CD8+ T cells sorted from blood, obtained in a trial of the OX40 agonist ivuxolimab. The TCR originated in an adult with an advanced solid tumor such as melanoma, head and neck, liver or kidney cancer.

The CDR3 DNA reads as TGTGCCAGCAGCTTTATGGGACGGAACCCACCCTTGGAGCAGTACTTC. It translates to CASSFMGRNPPLEQYF. The chain links TRBV11-1 to TRBJ2-7; D tentatively fits TRBD1 or TRBD2 (5 bases each). The CDR3 totals 16 residues. The V end lost 3 bases, the J end lost 7 bases, and 22 bases lay between the germline ends. The germline CDR1 and CDR2 sequences are SGHAT and FQDESV (reference sequence).